These 19 T cell receptor beta chains came from one sample sequenced in a study of T-cell reconstitution after alpha-beta-depleted transplantation in children. Preparation of the TCRbeta library used unique molecular identifiers. Via MiXCR, TCRdb re-called the PCR reads, giving one row per CDR3 protein. Seen here are some 200,000 distinct CDR3 sequences, 7.5% to 9.5% observed once, and the top ten hold 35% to 40%. Sequencing was performed on PBMCs, mostly from graft donor cells, taken 360 days after TCRalphabeta/CD19-depleted stem cell transplant. These receptors originate from a male patient between 2 and 15 years old who had a stem cell transplant for acute myeloid leukemia, so the T cells may come from the graft donor.

The table lists this clonotype with a few counts. The J gene is TRBJ2-5, the V gene TRBV7-9; TRBD1 aligns across 11 bases. Germline V gene data show CDR1 as SEHNR and CDR2 as FQNEAQ (reference sequence). Germline trimming cut 6 bases from V and 0 bases from J; bases unmatched to any gene: 3. The CDR3 length is 15 residues. CDR3 sequence: CASRRDRGDQETQYF. DNA for the CDR3: TGTGCCAGCAGAAGGGACAGGGGGGACCAAGAGACCCAGTACTTC.

This clonotype has just one count. The chain combines TRBV7-6 with TRBJ2-5; possibly TRBD1 for D (6 bases). CDR1 SGHVS and CDR2 FNYEAQ come from the germline V gene. This CDR3 has 18 residues. The V gene lost 1 base and the J gene lost 2 bases, with 20 bases spanning the gap. DNA for the CDR3: TGTGCCAGCAGCTTAGGAGAACTCGACAGGCCCCTTCAAGAGACCCAGTACTTC. Protein product: CASSLGELDRPLQETQYF.

The sample holds many counts of this clonotype. The rearrangement joins TRBV7-2 to TRBJ1-3; TRBD1 is a possible D gene (5 bases). Per germline, CDR1 SGHTA and CDR2 FQGNSA. The V gene lost 1 base and the J gene lost 4 bases, with 11 bases spanning the gap. This CDR3 contains 15 residues. CDR3 protein: CASSLDLGRGNTIYF. The CDR3 DNA follows: TGTGCCAGCAGCTTAGACCTGGGGCGAGGAAACACCATATATTTT.

The chain has TRBV9 and TRBJ2-1; D is uncertain. This CDR3 has 17 amino acids. Germline CDR1 is SGDLS and CDR2 is YYNGEE. Deletions cut 2 bases from V and 4 bases from J, with 19 bases between. The CDR3 region is CASSVSPLPQGYNEQFF. The CDR3 DNA is TGTGCCAGCAGCGTGTCCCCCCTCCCGCAAGGGTACAATGAGCAGTTCTTC.

This rearrangement joins TRBV6-5 to TRBJ1-2; maybe TRBD1 (5 bases). This CDR3 comprises 13 residues. Trimming left V 4 bases short and J 4 bases short, with 10 bases between. Germline loops: CDR1 MNHEY, CDR2 SVGAGI. CDR3 sequence (DNA): TGTGCCAGCAGTTTCTCCAGGGCCTATGGCTACACCTTC. It yields the protein CASSFSRAYGYTF.

V and J are TRBV12-3 or TRBV12-4 and TRBJ1-1; D gene uncertain. There are 12 residues in the CDR3. Trimming cost V 4 bases and J 6 bases, with 9 bases left between them. CDR3 residues: CASSSHRPEAFF. Here the CDR3 DNA reads TGTGCCAGCAGTTCCCACCGGCCTGAAGCTTTCTTT.

This clonotype was recorded many times. This chain connects TRBV5-1 to TRBJ2-6, with a weak D call TRBD1 (5 bases). The germline V and J ends were trimmed by 3 bases and 0 bases, with 13 bases remaining between them. CDR1 is SGHRS and CDR2 is YFSETQ in the germline V gene. The CDR3 spans 17 residues. The chain's CDR3 is CASSYRQSYSGANVLTF. The CDR3, as DNA: TGCGCCAGCAGCTACAGACAGAGCTACTCTGGGGCCAACGTCCTGACTTTC.

This clonotype was seen repeatedly, ten times or more. V and J are TRBV10-3 and TRBJ1-2; D not certain. V lost 3 bases, J lost 4 bases, and 3 bases lay in between. The germline gives CDR1 ENHRY, CDR2 SYGVKD. The CDR3 covers 11 residues. CDR3 nucleotide sequence: TGTGCCATCAGTGACAGCTATGGCTACACCTTC. Its protein product is CAISDSYGYTF.

This sequence joins TRBV6-5 and TRBJ2-7, with TRBD2 identical over 9 bases. This CDR3 region has 16 residues. The germline gives CDR1 MNHEY, CDR2 SVGAGI. V gave up 0 bases and J gave up 3 bases; unmatched junction bases: 6. CDR3: CASSYSTAGGNYEQYF. The CDR3 bases are TGTGCCAGCAGTTACTCGACAGCGGGAGGCAACTACGAGCAGTACTTC.

There are a few counts of this clonotype. The chain links TRBV4-2 to TRBJ2-1, with 10 bases aligning to TRBD2. The ends lost 0 bases at V and 14 bases at J; junction bases unmatched: 7. Germline lookup yields CDR1 LGHNA and CDR2 YNFKEQ. This CDR3 comprises 14 residues. CDR3 nucleotide sequence: TGTGCCAGCAGCCAAGAACCGAGCGGGGGGGCTGAGTTCTTC. It encodes CASSQEPSGGAEFF.

The chain uses TRBV10-3 and TRBJ2-7, with a tentative D call TRBD2 (6 bases). The CDR3 is made up of 14 amino acids. The V and J ends lost 4 bases and 3 bases respectively, with 13 bases between them. The germline V gene has CDR1 ENHRY and CDR2 SYGVKD. CDR3 nucleotides: TGTGCCATCAGTGTGGAGGGAAGGAGCTACGAGCAGTACTTC. Translation: CAISVEGRSYEQYF.

This clonotype was recorded many times. The CDR3 DNA is TGCAGTGCTAGAGATATGTCGCGGACAGGGAACAATGAGCAGTTCTTC. Residues: CSARDMSRTGNNEQFF. The chain combines TRBV20-1 with TRBJ2-1; 8 positions agree with TRBD1. CDR1 is DFQATT and CDR2 is SNEGSKA in the germline V gene (reference sequence). V lost 0 bases, J lost 5 bases, and 9 bases stayed unmatched. The CDR3 is 16 residues long.

This clonotype was found many times. The J gene is TRBJ2-1, the V gene TRBV5-1; the D is unclear. Germline V gene data show CDR1 as SGHRS and CDR2 as YFSETQ. Trimming left V 5 bases short and J 1 base short, with 10 bases between. This CDR3 comprises 14 residues. CDR3 residues: CASRGVDSYNEQFF. CDR3 bases: TGCGCCAGCAGAGGAGTAGATTCCTACAATGAGCAGTTCTTC.

The chain uses TRBV5-1 and TRBJ1-2; D is unclear. CDR1 is SGHRS and CDR2 is YFSETQ in the germline V gene. CDR3 size: 13 residues. V lost 4 bases to trimming and J lost 5 bases, with 12 bases between them. The CDR3 coding sequence is TGCGCCAGCAGCGCCCCGGGGATATATGGCTACACCTTC. This codes for CASSAPGIYGYTF. Full variable domain (missing parts from reference TRBV5-1 and TRBJ1-2): KAGVTQTPRYLIKTRGQQVTLSCSPISGHRSVSWYQQTPGQGLQFLFEYFSETQRNKGNFPGRFSGRQFSNSRSEMNVSTLELGDSALYLCASSAPGIYGYTFGSGTRLTVV.

There are many counts of this clonotype. The chain combines TRBV12-3 or TRBV12-4 with TRBJ2-5; D remains unclear. This CDR3 contains 13 residues. The V end lost 2 bases, the J end lost 4 bases, and 8 bases lay between the germline ends. The CDR3 sequence: CASSLFGSETQYF. DNA of the CDR3: TGTGCCAGCAGTTTATTCGGGTCAGAGACCCAGTACTTC.

This clonotype was seen ten or more times. The rearrangement links TRBV11-2 to TRBJ2-1; D remains unclear. The CDR3 totals 13 residues. The germline V and J ends were trimmed by 1 base and 4 bases, with 5 bases remaining between them. Looked up from germline, CDR1 is SGHAT and CDR2 is FQNNGV. CDR3 in amino acids: CASSLVAYNEQFF. The CDR3 DNA follows: TGTGCCAGCAGCTTAGTCGCATACAATGAGCAGTTCTTC.

This chain joins TRBV5-6 and TRBJ2-2; 8 nucleotides match TRBD2. The CDR3 totals 17 residues. V lost 0 bases to trimming and J lost 6 bases; unmatched junction nucleotides: 10. Germline-derived CDR1 and CDR2 are SGHDT and YYEEEE. The CDR3 is CASSLDGRAMVPGELFF. CDR3 DNA: TGTGCCAGCAGCTTGGACGGGAGGGCCATGGTCCCCGGGGAGCTGTTTTTT.

The rearrangement links TRBV5-1 to TRBJ1-5, with 8 positions matching TRBD1. The V segment lost 4 bases and the J segment 7 bases; nucleotides outside the gene matches: 7. Per germline, CDR1 SGHRS and CDR2 YFSETQ. The CDR3 is made up of 14 amino acids. CDR3 sequence: CASSQTGVDQPQHF. The DNA for the CDR3 is TGCGCCAGCAGCCAGACAGGGGTGGACCAGCCCCAGCATTTT.

The chain joins TRBV5-1 to TRBJ1-2; TRBD1 is a possible D gene (6 bases). CDR1 and CDR2 (germline): SGHRS, YFSETQ. The V gene lost 4 bases and the J gene lost 8 bases, with 18 bases spanning the gap. The CDR3 consists of 14 residues. The CDR3 reads CASSPQDRVGGYTF. Written as DNA, the CDR3 is TGCGCCAGCAGCCCTCAGGACAGAGTGGGAGGCTACACCTTC.